This TCR beta chain is from a study of T cells in Graves' hyperthyroidism and ophthalmopathy (dated by TCRdb to about 2019). About the study as a whole: Peripheral blood samples were taken at initial diagnosis, before any treatment was given. To identify distinguishing TCR V-J signatures, a discovery cohort of 95 to 100 patients was used, comprising 43 with Graves' ophthalmopathy and some 60 with stable Graves' hyperthyroidism. Prospective prediction of ophthalmopathy was tested in an independent validation cohort of 18 to 20 hyperthyroidism patients and 15 to 17 patients who later progressed to ophthalmopathy. The 100 discovery patients were randomly split 7:3 into training and test sets. In addition, the study compared T-cell repertoires in thyroid tissue and in blood from over 5 Graves' hyperthyroidism patients. Once sampling was done, hyperthyroidism patients were given methimazole at a starting dose of 30 mg daily, whereas ophthalmopathy patients were given high-dose intravenous methylprednisolone. The paper describes TCR Vbeta CDR3 sequencing of 140 or so peripheral blood samples, made up of fewer than 50 ophthalmopathy patients, roughly 80 hyperthyroidism patients and some 17 progressor patients. The research as a whole found: In validation, progression to ophthalmopathy was predicted by the model with 55% to 71% sensitivity and around 75% specificity, a median of roughly 6.4 months before onset. Sample size was not statistically predetermined, and investigators were not blinded to group allocation. Ophthalmopathy was separated from stable hyperthyroidism by a 13 V-J signature model, with around 88% sensitivity and about 84% specificity obtained in cross-validation and 80%/75% obtained in testing. Most expanded thyroid clonotypes (frequency above 0.001) were also found in blood, which suggests that blood repertoires may mirror thyroid immune responses.

Amplification of TCR beta CDR3 regions was carried out from RNA transcripts. A first-round RT-PCR of the TCR CDR3 used the HTBI primer set with the Qiagen OneStep RT-PCR kit. Libraries were constructed in a second round of multiplex PCR, after which size selection and purification were carried out. Paired-end sequencing of the libraries was performed with 100 bp reads on an Illumina HiSeq2000. The published analysis was carried out like this. SOAPnuke was used to process the raw data, throwing out any read that contained adapters or uncalled bases, had a mean Phred below 15, or lacked an exact constant-primer or identifier match. High-quality paired reads were merged using COPE v1.2.5, and each unique nucleotide sequence was defined as a clonotype. Clonotypes were aligned to IMGT TRBV, TRBD and TRBJ reference segments using MiTCR v1.1. Only V-J combinations with frequency above 0.0001, covering 99% to 99.2% of repertoires, were analysed. A TCS score was defined as the ratio between F50 (clonal expansion) and ExV (chaos), using BLOSUM62-based TCRdist between CDR3 peptides within each V-J. Welch's t-statistics and random forest reduced 500 to 550 V-J features to 13, which were used in a naive Bayes classifier (R e1071). Clones were called with MiXCR by TCRdb after fastp trimmed the public reads at Q25, and only in-frame beta chains were retained. Records with the same CDR3 protein are collapsed into one entry carrying the most frequent genes and DNA. What appears here as the V and J calls and clone size reflects TCRdb's work, not the paper's. For this sample there are more than 350,000 distinct CDR3 sequences; roughly a sixth appear just once. Of the sample, 30% to 40% is held by the ten largest clones.

Only a few counts were recorded for this clonotype. Its target antigen remains unknown. Per-base qualities were not stored, and no clone one base away is much larger. CDR3 length: 13 amino acids, cysteine to phenylalanine. The entry retains the CDR3 DNA only, 39 bases that are in frame from base 1. V loses 4 bases at its end and J loses 9 bases; junction bases beyond the gene matches: 6. As encoded in the germline V gene, CDR1 is SGHTS while CDR2 is YDEGEE. Hyperthyroidism patients were newly diagnosed, had a disease duration of under 2 months, and were aged 18 to 65 years. The study excluded patients with uncontrolled infections, other autoimmune diseases, pregnancy or lactation. Diagnoses were established on the basis of clinical symptoms, serum thyroxine and TRAb, thyroid ultrasound, and orbital computed tomography. For progressor patients, blood was drawn at the first diagnosis of hyperthyroidism, before any ophthalmopathy symptoms had appeared. PBMCs were isolated from 8 to 10 ml of fresh peripheral blood by Ficoll-Paque density gradient centrifugation. Progressor patients were initially diagnosed with Graves' hyperthyroidism and developed ophthalmopathy during follow-up. Total RNA was extracted with Trizol reagent, and quality was checked on an Agilent 2100 Bioanalyzer.

This sequence originates from a woman aged 30 to 39 with Graves' hyperthyroidism that later progressed to Graves' ophthalmopathy. Material: blood. The sequence joins TRBV5-8 to TRBJ2-2; the junction holds 7 bases that match TRBD1. The CDR3 protein sequence reads: CASSPTGMWELFF. The nucleotide sequence reads as follows: TGTGCCAGCAGCCCGACAGGGATGTGGGAGCTGTTTTTT.